These 9 T cell receptor beta chains were all obtained from the same sample, sequenced in a study of response to subunit inactivated influenza vaccine. One entry per CDR3 protein results from TCRdb running MiXCR on the RT-PCR reads. This table has some 200,000 distinct CDR3 sequences, 10% to 15% appearing once. These data also formed part of another study, on T cells expressing NK-cell markers. That report adds: 5'RACE template switching built TCR beta cDNA with unique molecular identifiers.

The sequencing used CD8+ T cells sorted from PBMCs, collected 11 to 12 days after vaccination. Receptors were obtained from a middle-aged man who received an inactivated influenza vaccine.

Only one count was recorded for this clonotype. The chain recombines TRBV18 with TRBJ2-5, with 7 bases aligning to TRBD1. Germline V CDR1 and CDR2: KGHSH, LQKENI. The CDR3 extends over 13 amino acids. V trimming: 3 bases; J trimming: 4 bases; junction bases outside the gene matches: 2. The CDR3 DNA reads TGTGCCAGCTCACCTCACAGGGGAGAGACCCAGTACTTC. This translates into CASSPHRGETQYF.

The J gene is TRBJ2-7, the V gene TRBV5-1, with a weak D call TRBD1 (6 bases). The CDR3 is made up of 17 amino acids. The V gene lost 0 bases and the J gene lost 2 bases, with 18 bases spanning the gap. CDR1 is SGHRS and CDR2 is YFSETQ in the germline V gene. The CDR3 DNA is TGCGCCAGCAGCTTGGACACATCGGACAGAAAAACCTACGAGCAGTACTTC. Its translation: CASSLDTSDRKTYEQYF. Full variable domain (outside the CDR3, taken from reference TRBV5-1 and TRBJ2-7): KAGVTQTPRYLIKTRGQQVTLSCSPISGHRSVSWYQQTPGQGLQFLFEYFSETQRNKGNFPGRFSGRQFSNSRSEMNVSTLELGDSALYLCASSLDTSDRKTYEQYFGPGTRLTVT.

This clonotype was counted between two and nine times. This chain uses TRBV15 with TRBJ2-1; TRBD1 agrees at 7 bases. The germline CDR1 and CDR2 sequences are LNHNV and YYDKDF (reference sequence). The V gene end was trimmed by 5 bases and the J gene end by 6 bases; junction bases not matched to a gene: 4. This CDR3 spans 13 amino acids. CDR3: CATSGTDPNEQFF. The CDR3, as DNA: TGTGCCACCAGCGGGACAGATCCCAATGAGCAGTTCTTC.

This clonotype was detected a few times. This chain connects TRBV6-6 to TRBJ1-1; the D gene is possibly TRBD1 (5 bases). Germline CDR1 and CDR2: MNHNY and SVGAGI (reference sequence). The CDR3 contains 13 residues. Between the trimmed V and J ends, which lost 9 bases and 4 bases, there was a span of 15 bases. The CDR3 is CASSGGAPTEAFF. CDR3 DNA sequence: TGTGCCAGTTCCGGCGGGGCACCCACTGAAGCTTTCTTT.

This clonotype appeared a few times. V gene TRBV4-1 combines with J gene TRBJ1-3; 9 nucleotides match TRBD1. The CDR3 has 15 amino acids. V was clipped by 1 base and J by 4 bases; unmatched bases: 2. The germline CDR1 and CDR2 sequences are MGHRA and YSYEKL. The CDR3 coding sequence is TGCGCCAGCAGCCAAGTCGGGACAGGGGGAAACACCATATATTTT. Translated, it gives CASSQVGTGGNTIYF.

This clonotype was counted a few times. The chain links TRBV4-3 to TRBJ2-1, with TRBD1 matching over 7 bases. Looked up from germline, CDR1 is LGHNA and CDR2 is YSLEER. The CDR3 length is 16 residues. V lost 4 bases and J lost 6; bases outside the gene matches: 12. CDR3: CASSLHDREPINEQFF. Here the CDR3 DNA reads TGCGCCAGCAGCCTCCACGACAGGGAGCCCATCAATGAGCAGTTCTTC.

The V and J genes are TRBV20-1 and TRBJ2-2, with 8 positions matching TRBD1. The CDR3 is 17 residues long. After removal of 5 bases from V and 7 bases from J, the junction contained 18 bases not matched to a gene. Germline V gives CDR1 DFQATT, CDR2 SNEGSKA (reference sequence). The CDR3 is CSAGNPDREISNGELFF. The DNA for the CDR3 is TGCAGTGCTGGTAACCCGGACAGGGAAATCTCGAACGGGGAGCTGTTTTTT.

The table lists this clonotype with many counts. This chain links TRBV4-1 with TRBJ2-1; 7 bases are a match to TRBD2. CDR3 size: 17 residues. The V gene's germline CDR1 is MGHRA and CDR2 YSYEKL. V shed 3 bases and J 5 bases; nucleotides not matched to a gene: 13. The chain's CDR3 is CASSQAKGGNLNNEQFF. For the CDR3, the DNA is TGCGCCAGCAGCCAGGCGAAGGGAGGGAATCTCAACAATGAGCAGTTCTTC.

This clonotype was seen more than once but under ten times. The chain has TRBV7-9 and TRBJ2-5; tentatively, D is TRBD1 (7 bases). Germline V gene data show CDR1 as SEHNR and CDR2 as FQNEAQ (reference sequence). This CDR3 contains 15 residues. The V end was cut by 5 bases, the J end by 2 bases, with 15 bases between. For the CDR3, the DNA is TGTGCCAGCAGCACCCGACAGGGAGGACAAGAGACCCAGTACTTC. It yields the protein CASSTRQGGQETQYF.